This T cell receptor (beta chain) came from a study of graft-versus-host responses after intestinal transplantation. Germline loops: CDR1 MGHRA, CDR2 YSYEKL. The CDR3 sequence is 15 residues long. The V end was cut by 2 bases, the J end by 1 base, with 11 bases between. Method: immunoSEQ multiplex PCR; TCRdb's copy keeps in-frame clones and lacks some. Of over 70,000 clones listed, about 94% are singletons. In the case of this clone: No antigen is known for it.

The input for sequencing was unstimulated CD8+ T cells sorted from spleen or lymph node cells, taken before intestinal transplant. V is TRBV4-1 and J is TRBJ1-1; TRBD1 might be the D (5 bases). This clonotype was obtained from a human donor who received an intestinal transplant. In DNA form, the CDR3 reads TGCGCCAGCAGCCAATCCGACAGCCAGAACACTGAAGCTTTCTTT. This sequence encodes CASSQSDSQNTEAFF.